The 14 T cell receptor beta chains given below trace back to one sample, sequenced in a study of response to subunit inactivated influenza vaccine. TCRdb used MiXCR to reprocess the RT-PCR reads, holding one entry per CDR3 protein. The table has just under 550,000 distinct CDR3 sequences, less than 25% seen once; the top ten hold approximately 3%. These data were likewise used in another study, on T cells expressing NK-cell markers. That source adds: 5'RACE template switching with UMIs produced the TCR beta cDNA.

The starting material was CD4+ T cells sorted from PBMCs, obtained approximately 12 days after vaccination. The origin of the receptors is a man aged 50-59 years who received an inactivated influenza vaccine.

This clonotype occurred many times. V gene TRBV5-1 combines with J gene TRBJ2-1; maybe TRBD2 (5 bases). There are 18 residues in the CDR3. V was shortened by 0 bases and J by 0 bases, with 16 bases between the two germline ends. Germline CDR1 and CDR2: SGHRS and YFSETQ. CDR3 loop: CASSLGPWTDPSYNEQFF. Written as DNA, the CDR3 is TGCGCCAGCAGCTTGGGTCCCTGGACTGACCCCTCCTACAATGAGCAGTTCTTC.

The chain combines TRBV7-2 with TRBJ1-6; D ambiguous. Trimming stripped 3 bases from V and 7 bases from J, with 10 bases between. The CDR3 spans 14 residues. Germline values: CDR1 SGHTA, CDR2 FQGNSA. The CDR3 is CASSFPAGNSPLHF. CDR3 nucleotide sequence: TGTGCCAGCAGCTTCCCCGCGGGGAATTCACCCCTCCACTTT.

This clonotype turned up a few times. The chain uses TRBV5-1 and TRBJ2-7; possibly TRBD2 for D (6 bases). V gave up 6 bases and J gave up 4 bases, with 14 bases separating them. Germline loops: CDR1 SGHRS, CDR2 YFSETQ. The CDR3 has 13 residues. The CDR3 region is CASTWDSGYEQYF. The CDR3, as DNA: TGCGCCAGCACCTGGGACTCCGGTTACGAGCAGTACTTC. The full variable domain, its missing parts supplied by reference TRBV5-1 and TRBJ2-7, is KAGVTQTPRYLIKTRGQQVTLSCSPISGHRSVSWYQQTPGQGLQFLFEYFSETQRNKGNFPGRFSGRQFSNSRSEMNVSTLELGDSALYLCASTWDSGYEQYFGPGTRLTVT.

The rearrangement links TRBV12-3 or TRBV12-4 to TRBJ1-2, with D unresolved. The CDR3 spans 13 residues. Trimming shortened V by 3 bases and J by 4 bases, and 9 bases separated the two germline ends. The CDR3 nucleotides are TGTGCCAGCAGTTTGGTACTCGGCTATGGCTACACCTTC. Translating it yields CASSLVLGYGYTF.

The sample holds a few counts of this clonotype. The chain combines TRBV5-1 with TRBJ2-2; D possibly corresponds to TRBD1 (6 bases). CDR1 SGHRS and CDR2 YFSETQ come from the germline V gene. This CDR3 has 15 residues. V gave up 4 bases and J gave up 1 base, with 11 bases separating them. In DNA form, the CDR3 reads TGCGCCAGCAGCCTGGGACATAGGAACACCGGGGAGCTGTTTTTT. This encodes CASSLGHRNTGELFF.

V is TRBV20-1 and J is TRBJ2-4, with D possibly being TRBD1 or TRBD2 (5 bases each). Germline V gene sequence: CDR1 DFQATT, CDR2 SNEGSKA (reference sequence). The CDR3 runs 12 residues. The V and J ends lost 0 bases and 12 bases respectively, with 12 bases between them. This chain's CDR3 is CSARDRAGAQYF. In DNA form, the CDR3 reads TGCAGTGCTAGAGACCGTGCCGGGGCTCAGTACTTC.

This rearrangement joins TRBV5-5 to TRBJ2-2, with 11 bases fitting TRBD1. V gave up 3 bases and J gave up 2 bases; unmatched junction bases: 3. CDR1 and CDR2 from the germline V gene are SGHKS and YYEKEE (reference sequence). The CDR3 totals 16 residues. CDR3 coding DNA: TGTGCCAGCAGCTGGGGACAGGGGGTAAACACCGGGGAGCTGTTTTTT. Translation: CASSWGQGVNTGELFF.

The chain carries TRBV30 and TRBJ2-3; TRBD2 matches 11 bases. This CDR3 contains 15 residues. Unmatched junction bases numbered 6, after V lost 1 base and J lost 6 bases. Germline CDR1 is GTSNPN and CDR2 is SVGIG (reference sequence). The CDR3 coding sequence is TGTGCCTGGAGTGCCACTAGCGGGAGAGCTGATACGCAGTATTTT. It specifies CAWSATSGRADTQYF.

The chain links TRBV20-1 to TRBJ2-4; TRBD1 aligns across 12 bases. Germline V gives CDR1 DFQATT, CDR2 SNEGSKA (reference sequence). Losses at the gene ends were 2 bases for V and 8 bases for J; bases not matched to a gene: 4. This CDR3 is 14 amino acids long. The CDR3 sequence is CSARKGTGGYIQYF. The CDR3 DNA reads as TGCAGTGCTAGAAAAGGGACAGGGGGCTACATTCAGTACTTC.

This clonotype was seen a handful of times. The chain recombines TRBV7-2 with TRBJ1-2; D unclear. This CDR3 contains 14 residues. Germline V gene lookup returns CDR1 SGHTA and CDR2 FQGNSA. V was shortened by 3 bases and J by 8 bases, with 16 bases between the two germline ends. This CDR3 reads CASSLRTAGEGYTF. In nucleotides, the CDR3 is TGTGCCAGCAGCTTGCGGACTGCTGGGGAGGGCTACACCTTC.

This sequence joins TRBV9 and TRBJ2-1, with D possibly being TRBD1 or TRBD2 (5 bases each). Germline V gene lookup returns CDR1 SGDLS and CDR2 YYNGEE. There are 16 residues in the CDR3. Trimming stripped 4 bases from V and 6 bases from J, with 20 bases between. CDR3 DNA: TGTGCCAGCAGCCCCGGGGCGTATTTTGGGAGCAATGAGCAGTTCTTC. This encodes CASSPGAYFGSNEQFF.

The chain has TRBV6-2 or TRBV6-3 and TRBJ2-1; D is possibly TRBD1 or TRBD2 (5 bases each). Between the trimmed V and J ends, which lost 5 bases and 8 bases, there was a span of 19 bases. This CDR3 contains 15 residues. Germline lookup yields CDR1 MNHEY and CDR2 SVGEGT. The CDR3 sequence: CASSPPPGTSHEQFF. The CDR3 DNA follows: TGTGCCAGCAGTCCTCCCCCCGGGACCTCTCATGAGCAGTTCTTC.

This clonotype was detected many times. This rearrangement joins TRBV6-1 to TRBJ2-5; no clear D. This CDR3 is 10 amino acids long. Germline assignment: CDR1 MNHNS and CDR2 SASEGT. V lost 7 bases, J lost 3 bases, and 3 bases lay in between. The CDR3 DNA is TGTGCCAGCACCGAAGAGACCCAGTACTTC. Its translation: CASTEETQYF.

This clonotype was picked up a small number of times. The CDR3 coding sequence is TGTGCCAGCAGCAAACGACAGGGGACCATATATTTT. As protein: CASSKRQGTIYF. V gene TRBV9 combines with J gene TRBJ1-3; TRBD1 aligns across 8 bases. The CDR3 sequence is 12 residues long. The V gene end was trimmed by 4 bases and the J gene end by 10 bases; junction bases not matched to a gene: 4. Germline V gene sequence: CDR1 SGDLS, CDR2 YYNGEE.